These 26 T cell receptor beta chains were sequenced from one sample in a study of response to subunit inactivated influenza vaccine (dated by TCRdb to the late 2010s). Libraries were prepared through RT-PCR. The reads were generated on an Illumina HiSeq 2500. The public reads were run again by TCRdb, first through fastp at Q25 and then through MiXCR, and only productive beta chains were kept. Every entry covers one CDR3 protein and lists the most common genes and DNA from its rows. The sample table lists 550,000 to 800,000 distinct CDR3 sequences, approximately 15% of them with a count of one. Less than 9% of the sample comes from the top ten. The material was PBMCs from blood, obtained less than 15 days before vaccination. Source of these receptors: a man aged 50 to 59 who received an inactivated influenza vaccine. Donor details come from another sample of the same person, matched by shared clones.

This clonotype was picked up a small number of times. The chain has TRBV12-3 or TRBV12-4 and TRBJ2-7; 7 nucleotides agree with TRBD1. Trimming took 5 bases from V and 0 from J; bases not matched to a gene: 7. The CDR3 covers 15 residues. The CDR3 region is CASSQTGKTSYEQYF. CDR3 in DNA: TGTGCCAGCAGTCAGACAGGGAAAACCTCCTACGAGCAGTACTTC.

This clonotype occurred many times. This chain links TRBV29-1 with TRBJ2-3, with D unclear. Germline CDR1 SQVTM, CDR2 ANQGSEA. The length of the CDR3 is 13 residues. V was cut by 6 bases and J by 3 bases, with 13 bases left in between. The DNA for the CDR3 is TGCAGCGTCGATACCCACTTAACAGATACGCAGTATTTT. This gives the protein CSVDTHLTDTQYF.

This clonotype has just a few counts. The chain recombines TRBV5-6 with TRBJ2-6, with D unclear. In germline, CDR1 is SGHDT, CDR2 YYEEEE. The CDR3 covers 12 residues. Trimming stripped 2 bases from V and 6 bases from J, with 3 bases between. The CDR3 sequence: CASSFLANVLTF. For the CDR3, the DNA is TGTGCCAGCAGCTTTTTGGCCAACGTCCTGACTTTC.

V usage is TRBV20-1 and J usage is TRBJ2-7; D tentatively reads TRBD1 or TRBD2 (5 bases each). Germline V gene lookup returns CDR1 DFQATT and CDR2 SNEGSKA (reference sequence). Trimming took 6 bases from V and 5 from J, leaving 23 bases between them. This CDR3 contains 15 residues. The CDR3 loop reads CSARDPRSILNEQYF. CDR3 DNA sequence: TGCAGTGCCCGGGACCCTCGGAGCATTTTGAACGAGCAGTACTTC.

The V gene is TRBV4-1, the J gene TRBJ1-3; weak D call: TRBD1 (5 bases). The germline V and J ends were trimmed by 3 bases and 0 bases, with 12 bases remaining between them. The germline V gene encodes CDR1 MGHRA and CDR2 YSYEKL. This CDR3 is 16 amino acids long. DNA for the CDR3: TGCGCCAGCAGCCAGACCCCCAGGGCCTCTGGAAACACCATATATTTT. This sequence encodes CASSQTPRASGNTIYF.

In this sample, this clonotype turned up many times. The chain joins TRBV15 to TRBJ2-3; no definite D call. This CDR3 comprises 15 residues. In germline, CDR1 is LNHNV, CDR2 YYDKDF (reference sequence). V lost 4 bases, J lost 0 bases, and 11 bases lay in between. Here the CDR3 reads CATSIQTTSTDTQYF. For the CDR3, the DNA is TGTGCCACCAGCATACAGACAACTAGCACAGATACGCAGTATTTT.

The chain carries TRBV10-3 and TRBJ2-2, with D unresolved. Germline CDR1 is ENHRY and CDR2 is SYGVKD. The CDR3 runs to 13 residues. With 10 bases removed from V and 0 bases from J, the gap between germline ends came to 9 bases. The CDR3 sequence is CATIQPNTGELFF. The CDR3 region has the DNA TGTGCCACCATTCAGCCGAACACCGGGGAGCTGTTTTTT.

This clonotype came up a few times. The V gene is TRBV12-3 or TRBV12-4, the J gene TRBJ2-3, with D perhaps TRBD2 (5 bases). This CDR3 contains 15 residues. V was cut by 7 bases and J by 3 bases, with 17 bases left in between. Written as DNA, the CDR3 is TGTGCCAGCAATCCTACCGGGGTATTGACAGATACGCAGTATTTT. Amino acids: CASNPTGVLTDTQYF.

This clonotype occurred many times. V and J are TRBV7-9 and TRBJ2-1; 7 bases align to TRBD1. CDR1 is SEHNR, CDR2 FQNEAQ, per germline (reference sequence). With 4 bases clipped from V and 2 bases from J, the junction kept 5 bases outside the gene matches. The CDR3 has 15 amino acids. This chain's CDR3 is CASSSTGDPYNEQFF. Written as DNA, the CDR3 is TGTGCCAGCAGCTCCACAGGGGACCCCTACAATGAGCAGTTCTTC. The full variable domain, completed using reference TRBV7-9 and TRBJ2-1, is DTGVSQNPRHKITKRGQNVTFRCDPISEHNRLYWYRQTLGQGPEFLTYFQNEAQLEKSRLLSDRFSAERPKGSFSTLEIQRTEQGDSAMYLCASSSTGDPYNEQFFGPGTRLTVL.

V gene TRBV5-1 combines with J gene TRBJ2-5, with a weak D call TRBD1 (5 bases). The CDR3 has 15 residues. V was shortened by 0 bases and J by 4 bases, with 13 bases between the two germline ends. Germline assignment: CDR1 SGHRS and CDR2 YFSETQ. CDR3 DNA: TGCGCCAGCAGCTTGGCGGCGGCAGGGTCAGAGACCCAGTACTTC. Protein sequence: CASSLAAAGSETQYF.

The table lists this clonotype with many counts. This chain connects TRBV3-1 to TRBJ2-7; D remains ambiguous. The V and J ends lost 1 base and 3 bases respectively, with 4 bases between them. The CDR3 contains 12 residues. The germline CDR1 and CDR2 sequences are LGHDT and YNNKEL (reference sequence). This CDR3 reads CASSQVFYEQYF. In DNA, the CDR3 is TGTGCCAGCAGCCAAGTTTTCTACGAGCAGTACTTC.

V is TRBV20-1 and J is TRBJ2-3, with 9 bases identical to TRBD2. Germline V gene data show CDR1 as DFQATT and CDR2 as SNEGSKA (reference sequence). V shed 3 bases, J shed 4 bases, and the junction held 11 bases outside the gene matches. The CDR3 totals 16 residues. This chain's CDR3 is CSASRSSGRHPDTQYF. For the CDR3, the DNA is TGCAGTGCTAGCCGATCAAGCGGGAGGCACCCAGATACGCAGTATTTT.

Here the CDR3 DNA reads TGTGCCAGCCAAAACAGGGGGCGCACCGGGGAGCTGTTTTTT. Translating it yields CASQNRGRTGELFF. This rearrangement joins TRBV6-1 to TRBJ2-2, with TRBD1 matching 9 bases. J lost 4 bases, V lost 8 bases, and 5 bases had no gene match. Germline lookup yields CDR1 MNHNS and CDR2 SASEGT. CDR3 length: 14 residues.

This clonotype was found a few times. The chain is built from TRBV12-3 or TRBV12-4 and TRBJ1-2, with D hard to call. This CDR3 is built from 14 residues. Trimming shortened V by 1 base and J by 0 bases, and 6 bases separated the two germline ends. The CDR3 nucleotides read TGTGCCAGCAGTTTAGTCCCAGCTAACTATGGCTACACCTTC. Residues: CASSLVPANYGYTF.

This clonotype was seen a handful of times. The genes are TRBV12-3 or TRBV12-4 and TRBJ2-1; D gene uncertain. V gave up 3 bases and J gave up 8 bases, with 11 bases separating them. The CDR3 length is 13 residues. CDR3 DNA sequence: TGTGCCAGCAGTTTCGCCCCCCCCTATGAGCAGTTCTTC. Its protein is CASSFAPPYEQFF.

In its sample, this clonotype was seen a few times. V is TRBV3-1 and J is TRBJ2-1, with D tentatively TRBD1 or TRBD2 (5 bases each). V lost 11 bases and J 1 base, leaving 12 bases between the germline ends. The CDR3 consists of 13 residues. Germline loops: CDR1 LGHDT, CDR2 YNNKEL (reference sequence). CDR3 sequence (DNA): TGTGCCTGTCGGGACGGATCCTACAATGAGCAGTTCTTC. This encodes CACRDGSYNEQFF.

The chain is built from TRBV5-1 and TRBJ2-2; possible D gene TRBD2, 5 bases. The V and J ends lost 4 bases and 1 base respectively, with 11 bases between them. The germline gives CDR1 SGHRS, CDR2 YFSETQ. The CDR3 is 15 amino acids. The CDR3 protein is CASSDSDMNTGELFF. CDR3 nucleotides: TGCGCCAGCAGCGATAGCGACATGAACACCGGGGAGCTGTTTTTT. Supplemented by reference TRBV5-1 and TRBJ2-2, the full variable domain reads KAGVTQTPRYLIKTRGQQVTLSCSPISGHRSVSWYQQTPGQGLQFLFEYFSETQRNKGNFPGRFSGRQFSNSRSEMNVSTLELGDSALYLCASSDSDMNTGELFFGEGSRLTVL.

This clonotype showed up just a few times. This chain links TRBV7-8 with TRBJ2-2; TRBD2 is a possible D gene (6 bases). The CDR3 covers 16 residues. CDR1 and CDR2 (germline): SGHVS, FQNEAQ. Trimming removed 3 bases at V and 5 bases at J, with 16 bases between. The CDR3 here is CASSFIAAPVTGELFF. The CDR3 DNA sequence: TGTGCCAGCAGCTTTATAGCGGCGCCCGTAACCGGGGAGCTGTTTTTT.

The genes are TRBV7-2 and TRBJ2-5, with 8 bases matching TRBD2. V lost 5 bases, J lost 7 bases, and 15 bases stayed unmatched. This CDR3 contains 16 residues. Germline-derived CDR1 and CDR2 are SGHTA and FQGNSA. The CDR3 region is CASSPPSGRAYGTQYF. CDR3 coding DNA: TGTGCCAGCAGCCCCCCCAGCGGGAGAGCCTATGGGACCCAGTACTTC.

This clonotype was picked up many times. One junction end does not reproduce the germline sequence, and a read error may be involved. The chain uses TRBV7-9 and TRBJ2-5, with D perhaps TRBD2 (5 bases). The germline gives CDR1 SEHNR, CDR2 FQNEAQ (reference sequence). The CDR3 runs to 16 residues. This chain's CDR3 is CASTLGSKIGGETQYF. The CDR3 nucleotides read TGTGCCAGCACCTTAGGATCGAAAATAGGAGGAGAGACCCAGTACTTC.

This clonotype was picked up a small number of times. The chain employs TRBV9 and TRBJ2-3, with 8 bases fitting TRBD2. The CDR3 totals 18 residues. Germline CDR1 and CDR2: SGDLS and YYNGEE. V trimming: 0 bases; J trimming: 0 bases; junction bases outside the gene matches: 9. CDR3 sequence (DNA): TGTGCCAGCAGCGTAGGAACTAGCGGTACAGCTAGCACAGATACGCAGTATTTT. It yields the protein CASSVGTSGTASTDTQYF.

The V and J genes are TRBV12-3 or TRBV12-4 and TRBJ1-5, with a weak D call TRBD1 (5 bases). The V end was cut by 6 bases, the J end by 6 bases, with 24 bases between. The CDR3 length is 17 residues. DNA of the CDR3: TGTGCCAGCAGCTCCGGGGCAGGGTATATGCAGCGTCAGCCCCAGCATTTT. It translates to CASSSGAGYMQRQPQHF.

CDR3 residues: CASSALAGGPYEQYF. CDR3 coding DNA: TGTGCCAGCAGCGCCCTAGCGGGAGGGCCCTACGAGCAGTACTTC. The V gene is TRBV3-1, the J gene TRBJ2-7; 12 bases map to TRBD2. Germline V gene data show CDR1 as LGHDT and CDR2 as YNNKEL (reference sequence). V trimming: 5 bases; J trimming: 2 bases; junction bases outside the gene matches: 4. The CDR3 has 15 amino acids.

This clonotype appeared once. As DNA, the CDR3 is TGTGCCAGCAGACCTAACCCCCGTGAGCAGTTCTTC. Encoded protein: CASRPNPREQFF. The chain links TRBV6-1 to TRBJ2-1; D ambiguous. V lost 6 bases to trimming and J lost 9 bases, with 12 bases between them. The CDR3 has 12 residues. Germline loops: CDR1 MNHNS, CDR2 SASEGT.

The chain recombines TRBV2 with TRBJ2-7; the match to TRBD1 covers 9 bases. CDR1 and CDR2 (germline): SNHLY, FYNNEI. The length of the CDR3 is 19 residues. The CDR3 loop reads CTFSKTGGRAPNFGYEQYF. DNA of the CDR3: TGTACCTTCAGTAAAACAGGGGGCAGGGCACCCAATTTCGGCTACGAGCAGTACTTC.

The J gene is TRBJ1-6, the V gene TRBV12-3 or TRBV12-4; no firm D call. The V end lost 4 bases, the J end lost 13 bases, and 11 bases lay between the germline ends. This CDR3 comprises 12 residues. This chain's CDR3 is CASSSGRRPLHF. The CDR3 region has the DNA TGTGCCAGCAGTTCCGGCAGACGGCCCCTCCACTTT.